Shown below are 19 T cell receptor beta chains from a single sample sequenced in a study of response to subunit inactivated influenza vaccine. TCRdb redid the calling of the RT-PCR reads with MiXCR, one entry per CDR3 protein. The sample has about 500,000 distinct CDR3 sequences, approximately 16% seen once. Sequenced material: CD4+ T cells sorted from PBMCs, taken about 24 months after vaccination. These TCRs come from a man aged 45-69 years who received an inactivated influenza vaccine.

This clonotype has a count of ten or more. This chain uses TRBV12-3 or TRBV12-4 with TRBJ2-2; D remains ambiguous. The germline V and J ends were trimmed by 3 bases and 5 bases, with 13 bases remaining between them. This CDR3 is 15 amino acids long. CDR3 protein: CASSFRLGGTGELFF. The CDR3 coding sequence is TGTGCCAGCAGTTTCCGTCTAGGTGGGACCGGGGAGCTGTTTTTT.

The V gene is TRBV29-1, the J gene TRBJ1-5, with 7 bases matching TRBD1. Germline CDR1 reads SQVTM; CDR2 reads ANQGSEA. The CDR3 sequence is 14 residues long. Germline trimming cut 4 bases from V and 4 bases from J; bases unmatched to any gene: 7. CDR3: CSVVGTDPNQPQHF. CDR3 bases: TGCAGCGTTGTGGGGACAGACCCTAATCAGCCCCAGCATTTT.

This sequence joins TRBV6-2 or TRBV6-3 and TRBJ2-3, with 12 bases matching TRBD1. The CDR3 sequence is 15 residues long. Trimming cost V 5 bases and J 6 bases; bases outside gene matches: 6. Germline V CDR1 and CDR2: MNHEY, SVGEGT. In DNA, the CDR3 is TGTGCCAGCAGTGGTAGGGACAGGGGGCTTGATACGCAGTATTTT. This translates into CASSGRDRGLDTQYF.

The chain combines TRBV3-1 with TRBJ2-3; 11 bases are a match to TRBD1. The CDR3 is 16 residues long. V lost 4 bases, J lost 4 bases, and 7 bases stayed unmatched. The germline V gene has CDR1 LGHDT and CDR2 YNNKEL (reference sequence). CDR3 bases: TGTGCCAGCAGCCCGAATGTGGGACAGGGGGCAGATACGCAGTATTTT. This encodes CASSPNVGQGADTQYF.

There are many counts of this clonotype. The chain is built from TRBV6-4 and TRBJ2-1; 8 nucleotides align to TRBD1. The length of the CDR3 is 15 residues. CDR1 is MRHNA and CDR2 is SNTAGT in the germline V gene. With V trimmed by 1 base and J by 6 bases, 5 bases remained unmatched. CDR3 protein: CASSDFSTGGNEQFF. DNA for the CDR3: TGTGCCAGCAGTGACTTTTCCACAGGGGGCAATGAGCAGTTCTTC.

In its sample, this clonotype was seen a few times. At one end the junction does not follow the germline gene, possibly because of a read error. The chain uses TRBV7-8 and TRBJ2-4, with 9 positions matching TRBD2. The V gene's germline CDR1 is SGHVS and CDR2 FQNEAQ. This CDR3 spans 16 amino acids. The CDR3 loop is CASSPDRLAAKNIQYF. In DNA, the CDR3 is TGTGCCAGCAGCCCCGACCGACTAGCGGCCAAGAACATTCAGTACTTC.

The CDR3 sequence is CATSGSYEKLFF. CDR3 DNA sequence: TGTGCCACCTCAGGGTCTTATGAAAAACTGTTTTTT. V gene TRBV10-3 combines with J gene TRBJ1-4; TRBD1 is a possible D gene (5 bases). The CDR3 is made up of 12 amino acids. Per germline, CDR1 ENHRY and CDR2 SYGVKD. V dropped 10 bases and J dropped 6 bases, with 12 bases sitting between them.

The J gene is TRBJ1-1, the V gene TRBV27, with D uncertain. The germline V and J ends were trimmed by 3 bases and 4 bases, with 12 bases remaining between them. CDR1 is MNHEY, CDR2 SMNVEV, per germline (reference sequence). This CDR3 spans 14 amino acids. The CDR3 sequence is CASSFAQGLTEAFF. The DNA for the CDR3 is TGTGCCAGCAGTTTCGCCCAAGGCCTCACTGAAGCTTTCTTT.

The V call is TRBV4-3, the J call TRBJ1-1, with D perhaps matching TRBD1 (5 bases). The CDR3 is 15 residues long. V lost 2 bases, J lost 0 bases, and 10 bases lay in between. CDR1 is LGHNA and CDR2 is YSLEER in the germline V gene. For the CDR3, the DNA is TGCGCCAGCAGCCAACGGGACGGCCTGAACACTGAAGCTTTCTTT. Amino acids: CASSQRDGLNTEAFF.

This chain connects TRBV28 to TRBJ2-7; D gene uncertain. The CDR3 runs to 15 residues. V lost 5 bases to trimming and J lost 3 bases, with 17 bases between them. CDR1 and CDR2 from the germline V gene are MDHEN and SYDVKM. The chain's CDR3 is CASSLDSAGVYEQYF. For the CDR3, the DNA is TGTGCCAGCAGTCTAGACTCTGCTGGGGTCTACGAGCAGTACTTC.

This clonotype was recorded at least ten times. CDR3 amino acids: CASSLTVIGLYGYTF. CDR3 sequence (DNA): TGTGCCAGCAGCTTAACGGTTATCGGACTCTATGGCTACACCTTC. The chain joins TRBV7-8 to TRBJ1-2; D remains ambiguous. Trimming took off 2 bases at V and 4 bases at J, with 14 bases between the two ends. Germline V lookup: CDR1 SGHVS, CDR2 FQNEAQ. The CDR3 is 15 residues long. Using reference TRBV7-8 and TRBJ1-2 for the parts outside the CDR3, the full variable domain is GAGVSQSPRYKVAKRGQDVALRCDPISGHVSLFWYQQALGQGPEFLTYFQNEAQLDKSGLPSDRFFAERPEGSVSTLKIQRTQQEDSAVYLCASSLTVIGLYGYTFGSGTRLTVV.

The chain recombines TRBV29-1 with TRBJ1-1; D perhaps matches TRBD1 (5 bases). The CDR3 has 13 amino acids. V gave up 7 bases and J gave up 1 base, with 13 bases separating them. Germline values: CDR1 SQVTM, CDR2 ANQGSEA. The CDR3 DNA sequence: TGCAGCGCTCAGACAGCCCGGAACACTGAAGCTTTCTTT. Translating gives CSAQTARNTEAFF.

This rearrangement joins TRBV29-1 to TRBJ2-3, with 7 bases that match TRBD1. This CDR3 is built from 13 residues. The V segment lost 7 bases and the J segment 3 bases; nucleotides outside the gene matches: 7. In germline, CDR1 is SQVTM, CDR2 ANQGSEA. CDR3 coding DNA: TGCAGCGCCAACAGGGGAAAGACAGATACGCAGTATTTT. It translates to CSANRGKTDTQYF.

The chain uses TRBV11-2 and TRBJ2-2; tentative D call: TRBD1 (6 bases). Germline values: CDR1 SGHAT, CDR2 FQNNGV. The CDR3 is 18 residues long. V lost 4 bases and J 7 bases, leaving 25 bases between the germline ends. The DNA of the CDR3 is TGTGCCAGCAGCTCAATGGTCCTTAACAGGGTCGGTGTCGGGGAGCTGTTTTTT. Its protein product is CASSSMVLNRVGVGELFF.

This chain joins TRBV2 and TRBJ1-5; maybe TRBD1 (5 bases). Germline V gives CDR1 SNHLY, CDR2 FYNNEI. The ends were cut back, 3 bases at V and 7 bases at J, with 10 bases in the middle. The CDR3 totals 13 residues. CDR3 amino acids: CASSEGRGQPQHF. As DNA, the CDR3 is TGTGCCAGCAGTGAGGGGCGGGGGCAGCCCCAGCATTTT.

This CDR3 reads CASQTAMGRGEQFF. Here the CDR3 DNA reads TGTGCCAGCCAGACAGCGATGGGTCGTGGTGAGCAGTTCTTC. The genes are TRBV19 and TRBJ2-1, with D possibly TRBD1 on 5 matching bases. CDR1 is LNHDA, CDR2 SQIVND, per germline (reference sequence). The CDR3 sequence is 14 residues long. V was trimmed by 9 bases and J by 9 bases, leaving 21 bases between them. Drawing the rest from reference TRBV19 and TRBJ2-1, the complete variable domain is DGGITQSPKYLFRKEGQNVTLSCEQNLNHDAMYWYRQDPGQGLRLIYYSQIVNDFQKGDIAEGYSVSREKKESFPLTVTSAQKNPTAFYLCASQTAMGRGEQFFGPGTRLTVL.

The V call is TRBV28, the J call TRBJ1-1; D is unclear. Per the germline V gene, CDR1 is MDHEN and CDR2 is SYDVKM. Trimming removed 10 bases from V and 0 bases from J, with 12 bases in between. This CDR3 has 13 amino acids. The CDR3 DNA is TGTGCCACACTCAAGCCCATGAACACTGAAGCTTTCTTT. As protein: CATLKPMNTEAFF.

Written as DNA, the CDR3 is TGTGCCAGCAGTTACTCCGGGGGGGCCGTGGAGCAGTTCTTC. As protein: CASSYSGGAVEQFF. The chain recombines TRBV6-5 with TRBJ2-1; TRBD2 aligns across 8 bases. Germline V gene data show CDR1 as MNHEY and CDR2 as SVGAGI. This CDR3 spans 14 amino acids. V shed 0 bases and J 10 bases; nucleotides not matched to a gene: 5.

This clonotype has just a few counts. The rearrangement uses TRBV18 and TRBJ2-1; 8 bases are a match to TRBD2. The CDR3 is 20 residues long. The trim removed 2 bases at V and 1 base at J, leaving 16 bases unmatched. CDR1 and CDR2 (germline): KGHSH, LQKENI. The CDR3 loop is CASSPTWNGRAGDSYNEQFF. The CDR3 DNA reads TGTGCCAGCTCACCAACGTGGAACGGGAGGGCCGGAGATTCCTACAATGAGCAGTTCTTC.